A single sample is the source of the 15 T cell receptor beta chains below, sequenced in a study of shared clonotypes between healthy human individuals. Some clones are missing from TCRdb's copy, which holds only in-frame ones; the method was immunoSEQ multiplex PCR. This table holds 2,100,000 or so clones, 95% found once. Specimen: naive CD4+ T cells sorted from blood. Subset indicated: CD45RA+ positively selected. These receptors were collected from a man aged 18 to 29 in good health.

This rearrangement joins TRBV7-2 to TRBJ1-2, with 11 positions matching TRBD1. Germline trimming cut 4 bases from V and 6 bases from J; bases unmatched to any gene: 10. Germline loops: CDR1 SGHTA, CDR2 FQGNSA. There are 16 residues in the CDR3. CDR3 sequence reads: CASSSGQGARENGYTF. CDR3 DNA sequence: TGTGCCAGCAGCTCCGGACAGGGGGCGCGGGAAAATGGCTACACCTTC.

Details on this clone: An end of the junction differs from the germline gene, which may be a read error. The gene calls are TRBV7-7 and TRBJ2-3; D might be TRBD2 (6 bases). This CDR3 is 14 amino acids long. CDR1 is SSHAT and CDR2 is FNYEAQ in the germline V gene (reference sequence). Written as DNA, the CDR3 is TGTGCTAGCAGCTTATCGGGTCGGGGGGATACGCAGTATTTT. It translates to CASSLSGRGDTQYF.

The rearrangement links TRBV4-1 to TRBJ2-2, with 7 bases identical to TRBD1. The germline gives CDR1 MGHRA, CDR2 YSYEKL. With 1 base clipped from V and 4 bases from J, the junction kept 3 bases outside the gene matches. The CDR3 is made up of 15 amino acids. The DNA for the CDR3 is TGCGCCAGCAGCCAAGCCGGGACAGCCACCGGGGAGCTGTTTTTT. This translates into CASSQAGTATGELFF.

Details on this clone: Additional DNA sequences in this sample encode the identical CDR3. This chain uses TRBV5-1 with TRBJ2-2; no definite D call. The germline gives CDR1 SGHRS, CDR2 YFSETQ. V gave up 1 base and J gave up 0 bases, with 4 bases separating them. The CDR3 runs to 14 residues. CDR3 protein: CASSLRANTGELFF. For the CDR3, the DNA is TGCGCCAGCAGCTTGCGGGCGAACACCGGGGAGCTGTTTTTT.

This chain joins TRBV19 and TRBJ1-2; D is uncertain. CDR1 and CDR2 from the germline V gene are LNHDA and SQIVND (reference sequence). The CDR3 loop spans 14 amino acids. V lost 7 bases to trimming and J lost 7 bases, with 19 bases between them. This CDR3 is CASNEWLGKGGYTF. CDR3 nucleotide sequence: TGTGCCAGTAACGAGTGGTTGGGGAAGGGTGGCTACACCTTC.

Comments on this clone: This specimen includes other DNA sequences encoding the same CDR3. The chain links TRBV9 to TRBJ2-3, with 12 bases matching TRBD2. The length of the CDR3 is 16 residues. CDR1 SGDLS and CDR2 YYNGEE come from the germline V gene. V shed 0 bases, J shed 3 bases, and the junction held 2 bases outside the gene matches. The CDR3 sequence is CASSVELAGGTDTQYF. CDR3 DNA sequence: TGTGCCAGCAGCGTAGAACTAGCGGGAGGTACAGATACGCAGTATTTT.

V gene TRBV7-2 combines with J gene TRBJ2-3, with D perhaps TRBD1 (6 bases). The CDR3 covers 13 residues. The V end was cut by 2 bases, the J end by 4 bases, with 7 bases between. Germline loops: CDR1 SGHTA, CDR2 FQGNSA. CDR3 nucleotides: TGTGCCAGCAGCTTAAGGACAGCAGATACGCAGTATTTT. Translated, it gives CASSLRTADTQYF.

The V and J genes are TRBV5-1 and TRBJ2-2, with D possibly called TRBD1 or TRBD2 (6 bases each). CDR1 is SGHRS and CDR2 is YFSETQ in the germline V gene. The CDR3 runs to 17 residues. Trimming removed 1 base at V and 4 bases at J, with 17 bases between. The CDR3 region is CASSLKFQGRGTGELFF. Here the CDR3 DNA reads TGCGCCAGCAGCTTGAAATTTCAGGGGCGGGGCACCGGGGAGCTGTTTTTT.

The chain recombines TRBV7-2 with TRBJ2-7; the D gene is possibly TRBD1 (7 bases). CDR3 length: 14 amino acids. The germline CDR1 and CDR2 sequences are SGHTA and FQGNSA. Trimming pared 5 bases from V and 3 bases from J, leaving 14 bases between. The CDR3 spells CASSPGGSDYEQYF. The CDR3 coding sequence is TGTGCCAGCAGCCCAGGGGGGTCAGACTACGAGCAGTACTTC.

This clone occurred a few times. The V gene is TRBV4-1, the J gene TRBJ1-6, with 7 positions matching TRBD1. Germline-derived CDR1 and CDR2 are MGHRA and YSYEKL. Germline trimming cut 0 bases from V and 9 bases from J; bases unmatched to any gene: 11. The CDR3 is 17 residues long. The CDR3 is CASSQDGLGQGGSPLHF. The CDR3 nucleotides are TGCGCCAGCAGCCAAGACGGGTTGGGGCAGGGGGGTTCACCCCTCCACTTT.

CDR3 nucleotide sequence: TGTGCCAGCAGCGTAAGAGGGCAGGGTGGGACAGATACGCAGTATTTT. Amino acid sequence: CASSVRGQGGTDTQYF. V usage is TRBV9 and J usage is TRBJ2-3; perhaps D is TRBD1 or TRBD2 (5 bases each). CDR1 and CDR2 from the germline V gene are SGDLS and YYNGEE. V lost 1 base and J 3 bases, leaving 15 bases between the germline ends. This CDR3 has 16 residues.

The sample holds one count of this clone. The chain carries TRBV7-9 and TRBJ1-4, with D maybe TRBD1 (5 bases). From germline, CDR1 is SEHNR and CDR2 FQNEAQ (reference sequence). CDR3 size: 13 residues. V was cut by 10 bases and J by 8 bases, with 17 bases left in between. In nucleotides, the CDR3 is TGTGCCACCCACAGGTCCATTGGAGAAAAACTGTTTTTT. It encodes CATHRSIGEKLFF.

The count of this clone is one. V usage is TRBV6-5 and J usage is TRBJ2-2, with D uncertain. This CDR3 contains 11 residues. Germline-derived CDR1 and CDR2 are MNHEY and SVGAGI. V was pared by 6 bases and J by 9 bases, with 8 bases between. As DNA, the CDR3 is TGTGCCAGCAGCCCATGGAGGGAGCTGTTTTTT. Translating gives CASSPWRELFF.

The V call is TRBV5-1, the J call TRBJ2-3; D is perhaps TRBD2 (6 bases). Germline-derived CDR1 and CDR2 are SGHRS and YFSETQ. V lost 5 bases and J lost 1, with 14 bases in between. This CDR3 is built from 15 residues. The CDR3 sequence is CASRPPGLRTDTQYF. The DNA for the CDR3 is TGCGCCAGCAGACCCCCGGGACTTCGCACAGATACGCAGTATTTT.

The genes are TRBV6-5 and TRBJ2-1; 7 bases align to TRBD1. This CDR3 spans 15 amino acids. V lost 6 bases to trimming and J lost 7 bases; unmatched junction nucleotides: 12. From germline, CDR1 is MNHEY and CDR2 SVGAGI. CDR3 residues: CASSLKPGQRNEQFF. DNA for the CDR3: TGTGCCAGCAGCCTAAAACCGGGACAGAGAAATGAGCAGTTCTTC.